This T cell receptor (beta chain) was sequenced in a study of response to subunit inactivated influenza vaccine. Study-level results: Every seasonal influenza vaccination brings in few new T cells, the authors suggested.

Comments on this clonotype: No antigen is known for it.

TCRdb reprocessed the RT-PCR reads via MiXCR and lists one record per CDR3 protein. Of under 800,000 distinct CDR3 sequences listed, about 14% are singletons. The material was PBMCs from blood, obtained 14 to 15 days before vaccination. The receptor's source is a man aged 45 to 65 who received an inactivated influenza vaccine.

CDR3 amino acids: CASRRRGLTDTQYF. CDR3 in DNA: TGTGCCAGCAGACGGAGGGGGCTGACAGATACGCAGTATTTT. The gene calls are TRBV6-1 and TRBJ2-3; TRBD1 is a possible D gene (7 bases). Germline V CDR1 and CDR2: MNHNS, SASEGT. This CDR3 has 14 residues. Trimming shortened V by 6 bases and J by 3 bases, and 13 bases separated the two germline ends.